This TCR beta chain was recovered during a study of T cell responses to AZD1222 COVID-19 vaccine. TCRdb keeps only in-frame clones here, not all; method: immunoSEQ multiplex PCR. The table lists about 160,000 clones, roughly 88% of them singletons, with 4% to 5.5% in the top ten. Findings of the study overall: The study found vaccine-associated CD4 TCRs spanning spike, dominant at 160-218 and 743-854. Reportedly, nearly half the spike-specific TCRs target unmutated variant regions. Spike-specific TCR breadth and depth both grew after two AZD1222 doses. Females made up more of the donors, who were largely white British, and clonal diversity may have come out too low.

For this clone: The antigen remains undetermined.

The CDR3 consists of 16 residues. Germline V gives CDR1 MNHEY, CDR2 SVGAGI. With 0 bases removed from V and 0 bases from J, the gap between germline ends came to 11 bases. The chain is built from TRBV6-5 and TRBJ1-1, with D tentatively TRBD1 (6 bases). This TCR was sampled from an adult who received the AZD1222 COVID-19 vaccine. This sample comprised peripheral blood, obtained 28 days after the second AZD1222 dose. The CDR3 sequence: CASSYSGGAMNTEAFF. CDR3 DNA sequence: TGTGCCAGCAGTTACTCAGGGGGGGCGATGAACACTGAAGCTTTCTTT.